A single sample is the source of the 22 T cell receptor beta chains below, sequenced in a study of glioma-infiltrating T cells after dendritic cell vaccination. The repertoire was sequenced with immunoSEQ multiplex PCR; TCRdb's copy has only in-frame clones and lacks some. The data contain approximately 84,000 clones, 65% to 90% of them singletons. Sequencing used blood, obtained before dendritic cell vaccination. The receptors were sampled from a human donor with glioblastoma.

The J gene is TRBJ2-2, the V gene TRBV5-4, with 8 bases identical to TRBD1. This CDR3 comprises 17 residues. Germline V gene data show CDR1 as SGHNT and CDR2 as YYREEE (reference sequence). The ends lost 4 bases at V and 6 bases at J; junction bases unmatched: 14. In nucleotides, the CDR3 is TGTGCCAGCAGCATAGCCGCAGGGGGCGCAATCCCCGGGGAGCTGTTTTTT. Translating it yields CASSIAAGGAIPGELFF. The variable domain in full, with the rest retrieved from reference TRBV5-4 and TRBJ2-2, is ETGVTQSPTHLIKTRGQQVTLRCSSQSGHNTVSWYQQALGQGPQFIFQYYREEENGRGNFPPRFSGLQFPNYSSELNVNALELDDSALYLCASSIAAGGAIPGELFFGEGSRLTVL.

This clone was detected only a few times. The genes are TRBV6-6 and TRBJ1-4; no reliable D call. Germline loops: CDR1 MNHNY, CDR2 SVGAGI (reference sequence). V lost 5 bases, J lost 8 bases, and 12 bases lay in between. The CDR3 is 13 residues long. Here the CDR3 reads CASSPSGEEKLFF. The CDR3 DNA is TGTGCCAGCAGTCCCTCCGGGGAAGAAAAACTGTTTTTT.

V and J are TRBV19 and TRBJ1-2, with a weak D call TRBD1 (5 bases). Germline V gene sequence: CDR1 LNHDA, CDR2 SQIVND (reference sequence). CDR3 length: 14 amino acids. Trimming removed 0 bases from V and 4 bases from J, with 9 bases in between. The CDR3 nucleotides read TGTGCCAGTAGTATAGATCTGGGGCCCTATGGCTACACCTTC. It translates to CASSIDLGPYGYTF.

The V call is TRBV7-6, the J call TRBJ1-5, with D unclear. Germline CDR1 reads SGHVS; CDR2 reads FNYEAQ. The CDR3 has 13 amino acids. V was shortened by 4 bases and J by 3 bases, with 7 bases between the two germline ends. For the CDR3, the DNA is TGTGCCAGCAGCTCGACACCCAATCAGCCCCAGCATTTT. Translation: CASSSTPNQPQHF.

CDR3 sequence (DNA): TGCAGCGTCCGAACAGGGGGAAGAGATACGCAGTATTTT. Amino acid sequence: CSVRTGGRDTQYF. This chain joins TRBV29-1 and TRBJ2-3, with 8 bases identical to TRBD1. Germline CDR1 and CDR2: SQVTM and ANQGSEA. The CDR3 is made up of 13 amino acids. The trim removed 6 bases at V and 5 bases at J, leaving 7 bases unmatched.

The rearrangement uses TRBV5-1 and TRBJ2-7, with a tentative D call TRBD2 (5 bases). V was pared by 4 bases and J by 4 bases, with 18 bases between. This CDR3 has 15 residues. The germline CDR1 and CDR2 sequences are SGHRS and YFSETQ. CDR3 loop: CASSTSKLGFYEQYF. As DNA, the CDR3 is TGCGCCAGCAGCACCTCGAAACTAGGGTTTTACGAGCAGTACTTC.

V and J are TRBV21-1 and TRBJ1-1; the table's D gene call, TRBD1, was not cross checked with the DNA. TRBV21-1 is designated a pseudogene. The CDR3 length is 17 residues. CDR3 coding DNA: TGTGCCAGCAGCAATCCGTGGGGGACAGGGCGGAACACTGAAGCTTTCTTT. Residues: CASSNPWGTGRNTEAFF.

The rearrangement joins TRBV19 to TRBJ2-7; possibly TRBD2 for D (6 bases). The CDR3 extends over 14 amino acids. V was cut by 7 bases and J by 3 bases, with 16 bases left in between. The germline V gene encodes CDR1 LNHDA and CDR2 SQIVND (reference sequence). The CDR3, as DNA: TGTGCCAGTAATTCTGGGGGGATTTACTACGAGCAGTACTTC. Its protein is CASNSGGIYYEQYF.

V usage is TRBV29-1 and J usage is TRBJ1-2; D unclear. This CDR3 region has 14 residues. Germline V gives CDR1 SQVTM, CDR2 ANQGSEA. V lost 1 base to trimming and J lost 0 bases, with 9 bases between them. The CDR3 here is CSVEVHRTNYGYTF. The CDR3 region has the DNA TGCAGCGTTGAAGTCCACAGAACTAACTATGGCTACACCTTC.

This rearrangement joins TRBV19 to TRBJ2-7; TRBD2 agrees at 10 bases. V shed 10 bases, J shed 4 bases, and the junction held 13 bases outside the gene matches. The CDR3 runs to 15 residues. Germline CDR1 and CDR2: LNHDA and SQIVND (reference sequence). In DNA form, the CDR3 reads TGTGCCACTGGGAGGCTAGCGGGAGCTGGGTACGAGCAGTACTTC. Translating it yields CATGRLAGAGYEQYF.

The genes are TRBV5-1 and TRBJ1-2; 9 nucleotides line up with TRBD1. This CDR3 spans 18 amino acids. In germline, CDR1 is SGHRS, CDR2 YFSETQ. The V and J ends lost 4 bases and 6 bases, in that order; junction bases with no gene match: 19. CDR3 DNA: TGCGCCAGCAGCAGATGGGGGGGACAGGGAAATATGGAGGATGGCTACACCTTC. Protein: CASSRWGGQGNMEDGYTF.

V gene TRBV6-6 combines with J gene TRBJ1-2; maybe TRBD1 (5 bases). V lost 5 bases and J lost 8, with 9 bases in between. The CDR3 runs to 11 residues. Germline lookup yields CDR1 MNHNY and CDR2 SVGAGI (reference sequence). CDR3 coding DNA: TGTGCCAGCAGTCAGGGCAACGGCTACACCTTC. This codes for CASSQGNGYTF.

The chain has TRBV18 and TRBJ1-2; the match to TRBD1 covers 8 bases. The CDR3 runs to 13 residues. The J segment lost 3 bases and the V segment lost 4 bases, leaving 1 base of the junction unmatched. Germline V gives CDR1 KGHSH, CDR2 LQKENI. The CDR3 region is CASSLTGDYGYTF. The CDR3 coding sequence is TGTGCCAGCTCACTGACAGGGGACTATGGCTACACCTTC.

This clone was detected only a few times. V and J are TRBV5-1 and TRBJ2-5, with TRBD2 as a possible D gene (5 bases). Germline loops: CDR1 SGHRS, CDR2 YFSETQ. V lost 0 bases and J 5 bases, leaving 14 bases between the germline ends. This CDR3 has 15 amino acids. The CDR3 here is CASSLESGSRETQYF. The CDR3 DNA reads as TGCGCCAGCAGCTTGGAAAGCGGTTCGCGGGAGACCCAGTACTTC.

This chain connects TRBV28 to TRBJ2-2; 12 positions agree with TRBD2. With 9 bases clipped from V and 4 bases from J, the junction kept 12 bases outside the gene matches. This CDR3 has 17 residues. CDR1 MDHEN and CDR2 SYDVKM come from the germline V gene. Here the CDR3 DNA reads TGTGCCAGTCGGTGGCTAGCGGGAGGGCCAGGCACCGGGGAGCTGTTTTTT. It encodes CASRWLAGGPGTGELFF.

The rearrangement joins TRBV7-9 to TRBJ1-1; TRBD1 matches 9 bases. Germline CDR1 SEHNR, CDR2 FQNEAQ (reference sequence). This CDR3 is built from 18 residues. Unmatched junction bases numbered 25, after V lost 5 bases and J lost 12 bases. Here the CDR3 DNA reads TGTGCCAGCAGCCATATCCAAAACAGGGGGCCTAGGAAGGATGATACTTTCTTT. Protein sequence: CASSHIQNRGPRKDDTFF. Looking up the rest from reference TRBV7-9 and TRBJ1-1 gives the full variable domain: DTGVSQNPRHKITKRGQNVTFRCDPISEHNRLYWYRQTLGQGPEFLTYFQNEAQLEKSRLLSDRFSAERPKGSFSTLEIQRTEQGDSAMYLCASSHIQNRGPRKDDTFFGQGTRLTVV.

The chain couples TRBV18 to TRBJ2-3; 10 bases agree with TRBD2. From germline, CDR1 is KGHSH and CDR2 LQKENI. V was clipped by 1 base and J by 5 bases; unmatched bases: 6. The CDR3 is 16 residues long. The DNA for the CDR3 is TGTGCCAGCTCACCACGCCTAGCGGGAGTCTTAGATACGCAGTATTTT. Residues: CASSPRLAGVLDTQYF.

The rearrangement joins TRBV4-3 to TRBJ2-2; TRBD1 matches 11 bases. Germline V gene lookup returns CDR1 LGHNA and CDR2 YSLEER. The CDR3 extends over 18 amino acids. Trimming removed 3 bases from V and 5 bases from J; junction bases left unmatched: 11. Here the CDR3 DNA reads TGCGCCAGCAGCCACCTCACGTCCGGGACAGGGGGAACCGGGGAGCTGTTTTTT. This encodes CASSHLTSGTGGTGELFF.

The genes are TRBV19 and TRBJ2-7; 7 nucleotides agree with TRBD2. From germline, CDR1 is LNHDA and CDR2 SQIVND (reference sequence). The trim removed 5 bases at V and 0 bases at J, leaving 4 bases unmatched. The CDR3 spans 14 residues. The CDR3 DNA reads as TGTGCCAGTAGTGCAGCGGGGAGCTCCTACGAGCAGTACTTC. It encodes CASSAAGSSYEQYF.

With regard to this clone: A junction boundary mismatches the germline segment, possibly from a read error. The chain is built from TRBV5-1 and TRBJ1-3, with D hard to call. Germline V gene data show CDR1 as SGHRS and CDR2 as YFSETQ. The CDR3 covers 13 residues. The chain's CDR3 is CASAASPGDTIYF. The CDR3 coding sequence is TGCGCCAGCGCCGCCAGCCCTGGAGACACCATATATTTT.

The chain's CDR3 is CAWSVVGGLDEQFF. DNA for the CDR3: TGTGCCTGGAGTGTCGTGGGAGGGCTGGATGAGCAGTTCTTC. This chain links TRBV30 with TRBJ2-1, with TRBD2 matching 7 bases. V shed 0 bases, J shed 8 bases, and the junction held 7 bases outside the gene matches. The CDR3 loop spans 14 amino acids. CDR1 and CDR2 (germline): GTSNPN, SVGIG (reference sequence).

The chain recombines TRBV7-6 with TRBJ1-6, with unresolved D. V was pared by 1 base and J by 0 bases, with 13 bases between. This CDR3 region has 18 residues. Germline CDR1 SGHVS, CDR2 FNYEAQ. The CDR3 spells CASSLETGLSSYNSPLHF. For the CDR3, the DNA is TGTGCCAGCAGCTTAGAGACGGGGTTAAGCTCCTATAATTCACCCCTCCACTTT. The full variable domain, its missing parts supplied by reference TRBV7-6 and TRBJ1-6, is GAGVSQSPRYKVTKRGQDVALRCDPISGHVSLYWYRQALGQGPEFLTYFNYEAQQDKSGLPNDRFSAERPEGSISTLTIQRTEQRDSAMYRCASSLETGLSSYNSPLHFGNGTRLTVT.